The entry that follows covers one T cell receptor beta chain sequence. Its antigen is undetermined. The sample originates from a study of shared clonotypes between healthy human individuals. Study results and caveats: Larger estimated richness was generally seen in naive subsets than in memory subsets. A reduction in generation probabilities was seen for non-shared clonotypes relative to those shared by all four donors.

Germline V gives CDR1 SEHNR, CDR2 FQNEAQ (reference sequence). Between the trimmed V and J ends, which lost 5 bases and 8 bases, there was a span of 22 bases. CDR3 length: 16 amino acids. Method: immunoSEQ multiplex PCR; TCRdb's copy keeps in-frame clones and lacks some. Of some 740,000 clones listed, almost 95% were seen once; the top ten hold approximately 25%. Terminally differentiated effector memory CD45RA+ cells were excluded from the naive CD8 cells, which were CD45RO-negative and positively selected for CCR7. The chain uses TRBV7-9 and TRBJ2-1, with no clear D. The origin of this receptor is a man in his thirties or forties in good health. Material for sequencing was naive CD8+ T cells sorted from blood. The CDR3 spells CASSNANVAPGDEQFF. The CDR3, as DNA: TGTGCCAGCAGCAACGCCAATGTGGCCCCGGGCGATGAGCAGTTCTTC.